This T cell receptor (beta chain) was captured by sequencing in a study of blood T cell repertoires in COVID-19. In the original workflow: Amplification of reference gene primers was used by the study to estimate nucleated cell counts. Produced via immunoSEQ multiplex PCR; TCRdb's table is partial and in-frame only. V and J calls and clone size follow that table, whereas D and trimming were derived from the DNA. Here the sample spans hundreds of thousands of clones, just over 85% being singletons. The CDR3 consists of 16 residues. Per the germline V gene, CDR1 is SGHDT and CDR2 is YYEEEE. Deletions cut 4 bases from V and 4 bases from J, with 18 bases between.

The source material was peripheral blood. This receptor was identified in a woman younger than 45 with active or convalescent COVID-19. The genes are TRBV5-6 and TRBJ1-5; perhaps TRBD1 as D (6 bases). The CDR3 DNA reads TGTGCCAGCAGCGTCTACAGGGAGATAGGAAATCAGCCCCAGCATTTT. Residues: CASSVYREIGNQPQHF.